These T cell receptor beta chains were read from a single sample in a study of T cell responses to AZD1222 COVID-19 vaccine. This table comes from immunoSEQ multiplex PCR, and its TCRdb copy is limited to in-frame clones, with some not included. The table has roughly 150,000 clones, about 89% seen once; the top ten hold more than 0.9%. The material was peripheral blood, obtained 28 days after the second AZD1222 dose. The receptor source for this set is an adult who received the AZD1222 COVID-19 vaccine. Both conserved end residues are part of each CDR3. D genes are given only for firm matches. Clone size is given for some rows only: seen once, a few or many times, or a class if the clone is expanded.

TRBD1 | . | TRBJ1-5 | TRBV7-9 | TGTGCCAGCAGCTTCTTCGGGACAGGGTTAGTTGGCAATCAGCCCCAGCATTTT | CASSFFGTGLVGNQPQHF
. | . | TRBJ2-2 | TRBV4-1 | TGCGCCAGCAGCCCAGGGGCGCGCGGCACCGGGGAGCTGTTTTTT | CASSPGARGTGELFF
TRBD1 | . | TRBJ1-4 | TRBV9 | TGTGCCAGCAGCGCCCCGGGACAGTCTATGTTTTTT | CASSAPGQSMFF
TRBD1 | . | TRBJ1-6 | TRBV7-9 | TGTGCCAGCAGCTCCCCACGACAGGGGAATAATTCACCCCTCCACTTT | CASSSPRQGNNSPLHF
. | . | TRBJ2-5 | TRBV15 | TGTGCCACCAGCACCCCCGGGCAGCACAAACCCAGGGAGACCCAGTACTTC | CATSTPGQHKPRETQYF
. | . | TRBJ1-1 | TRBV10-3 | TGTGCCATCAGTGAGTCAGGATCCGGCACTGAAGCTTTCTTT | CAISESGSGTEAFF
. | . | TRBJ1-1 | TRBV7-2 | TGTGCCAGCCTTGTAGCCCCAGCCACTGAAGCTTTCTTT | CASLVAPATEAFF
TRBD1 | . | TRBJ2-3 | TRBV23-1 | TGCGCCAGCAGTCAATCTGGGACAGGGGCAGATACGCAGTATTTT | CASSQSGTGADTQYF
TRBD1 | . | TRBJ2-2 | TRBV10-3 | TGTGCCATCACCGGGACAGGGGGAACCGGGGAGCTGTTTTTT | CAITGTGGTGELFF
. | . | TRBJ2-7 | TRBV7-2 | TGTGCCAGCAGCTTAGATTCTGGGGTCGAGCAGTACTTC | CASSLDSGVEQYF
TRBD2 | . | TRBJ2-7 | TRBV27 | TGTGCCAGCAACCTAGCGGGAGCCTCATACGAGCAGTACTTC | CASNLAGASYEQYF
TRBD1 | . | TRBJ2-4 | TRBV5-5 | TGTGCCAGCAGCTTGAGTGGGACAGCGAACATTCAGTACTTC | CASSLSGTANIQYF
. | . | TRBJ2-3 | TRBV6-2/TRBV6-3 | TGTGCCAGCAGTTACTACTACTCAGATACGCAGTATTTT | CASSYYYSDTQYF
. | . | TRBJ2-3 | TRBV10-3 | TGTGCCATCCAAGGAGTAGGGAGCACAGATACGCAGTATTTT | CAIQGVGSTDTQYF
. | many | TRBJ2-3 | TRBV6-2/TRBV6-3 | TGTGCCAGCAGCCCCCGGAGAGAGGGAGATACGCAGTATTTT | CASSPRREGDTQYF
. | . | TRBJ1-4 | TRBV29-1 | TGCAGCGTCCGACAGGTTAATGAAAAACTGTTTTTT | CSVRQVNEKLFF
. | few | TRBJ1-2 | TRBV7-2 | TGTGCCAGCAGCTTAGATAGTGGGTTGTCCTATGGCTACACCTTC | CASSLDSGLSYGYTF
. | . | TRBJ1-1 | TRBV6-4 | TGTGCCAGCAGTGGACCGGGACGGCCACCCGATGCTGAAGCTTTCTTT | CASSGPGRPPDAEAFF
. | once | TRBJ1-1 | TRBV10-1 | TGCGCCAGCAGTGAGTCGGGGCGGTTTGAAGCTTTCTTT | CASSESGRFEAFF
. | . | TRBJ1-2 | TRBV12-3/TRBV12-4 | TGTGCCAGCAGTTTAAACAGGAACTATGGCTACACCTTC | CASSLNRNYGYTF